The 28 T cell receptor beta chains given below trace back to one sample, sequenced in a study of spatial heterogeneity in lung cancer. Via MiXCR, TCRdb re-called the 5' RACE reads, giving one row per CDR3 protein. Of approximately 1,100 distinct CDR3 sequences in the sample, around 26% were seen once. Their antigen targets remain unknown. Time point here: sample taken at primary tumor resection. Overall study findings and caveats: Within tumors, counts of expanded alpha and beta TCRs tracked tumor mutation counts.

The starting material was lung tumor tissue, obtained at surgery. The receptor source for this set is a male donor with early-stage non-small cell lung cancer.

This clonotype was recorded a few times. This chain connects TRBV7-8 to TRBJ1-3, with 7 bases fitting TRBD1. Germline V CDR1 and CDR2: SGHVS, FQNEAQ. The CDR3 contains 16 residues. V trimming: 1 base; J trimming: 0 bases; junction bases outside the gene matches: 3. The CDR3 DNA sequence: TGTGCCAGCAGCTTAGGAGACAGGGACTCTGGAAACACCATATATTTT. Translated, it gives CASSLGDRDSGNTIYF.

This clonotype was seen a few times. The chain uses TRBV19 and TRBJ2-1; D could derive from TRBD1 or TRBD2 (5 bases each). The V gene lost 5 bases and the J gene lost 8 bases, with 16 bases spanning the gap. Germline-derived CDR1 and CDR2 are LNHDA and SQIVND (reference sequence). The CDR3 loop spans 14 amino acids. CDR3 in DNA: TGTGCCAGTAGTTGGGGACGAGAATCGGATGAGCAGTTCTTC. It codes for CASSWGRESDEQFF.

This clonotype counts as medium-sized. This chain connects TRBV12-3 or TRBV12-4 to TRBJ2-1; TRBD2 matches 7 bases. V was pared by 6 bases and J by 4 bases, with 6 bases of the junction left unmatched. This CDR3 spans 14 amino acids. The CDR3 spells CASSQTSPYNEQFF. CDR3 coding DNA: TGTGCCAGCAGCCAGACTAGCCCATACAATGAGCAGTTCTTC.

This clonotype is judged large. The chain couples TRBV30 to TRBJ1-1, with D possibly TRBD1 on 6 matching bases. The V end was cut by 0 bases, the J end by 1 base, with 9 bases between. The CDR3 length is 14 residues. Germline V gene data show CDR1 as GTSNPN and CDR2 as SVGIG (reference sequence). The CDR3 region is CAWSVQGGNTEAFF. Written as DNA, the CDR3 is TGTGCCTGGAGTGTACAAGGGGGGAACACTGAAGCTTTCTTT.

The J gene is TRBJ2-3, the V gene TRBV3-1; TRBD2 agrees at 8 bases. CDR1 is LGHDT, CDR2 YNNKEL, per germline (reference sequence). This CDR3 is built from 15 residues. Trimming took 5 bases from V and 0 from J; bases not matched to a gene: 4. The CDR3 DNA reads as TGTGCCAGCAGCATGCGGGGGGCTAGCACAGATACGCAGTATTTT. Its protein is CASSMRGASTDTQYF.

V and J are TRBV12-3 or TRBV12-4 and TRBJ2-6; no reliable D call. This CDR3 contains 15 residues. V dropped 7 bases and J dropped 0 bases, with 10 bases sitting between them. DNA for the CDR3: TGTGCCAGCAAGGGTAGCCGCTCTGGGGCCAACGTCCTGACTTTC. It encodes CASKGSRSGANVLTF.

The chain employs TRBV29-1 and TRBJ2-5; D is possibly TRBD1 (7 bases). This CDR3 comprises 14 residues. Germline V gene sequence: CDR1 SQVTM, CDR2 ANQGSEA. V gave up 5 bases and J gave up 2 bases, with 15 bases separating them. Here the CDR3 reads CSVRRGQSQETQYF. CDR3 sequence (DNA): TGCAGCGTTCGGAGGGGGCAGTCGCAAGAGACCCAGTACTTC.

This clonotype was seen more than once but under ten times. The chain links TRBV3-1 to TRBJ2-7, with D possibly being TRBD1 or TRBD2 (5 bases each). Germline assignment: CDR1 LGHDT and CDR2 YNNKEL (reference sequence). This CDR3 contains 14 residues. V lost 2 bases and J 7 bases, leaving 15 bases between the germline ends. In DNA form, the CDR3 reads TGTGCCAGCAGCCAAAGGGGACGCGCTTCAGAGCAGTACTTC. Protein product: CASSQRGRASEQYF.

By frequency in the sample, this clonotype is large. The J gene is TRBJ1-5, the V gene TRBV27; D perhaps matches TRBD1 (5 bases). Trimming removed 3 bases from V and 2 bases from J, with 11 bases in between. In germline, CDR1 is MNHEY, CDR2 SMNVEV (reference sequence). This CDR3 has 15 residues. In DNA form, the CDR3 reads TGTGCCAGCAGTTTGTCGACAGAGGGCAATCAGCCCCAGCATTTT. Amino acid sequence: CASSLSTEGNQPQHF.

V and J are TRBV7-2 and TRBJ1-5; D is ambiguous. Germline values: CDR1 SGHTA, CDR2 FQGNSA. This CDR3 contains 13 residues. V shed 3 bases and J shed 7 bases, with 10 bases lying between them. The DNA for the CDR3 is TGTGCCAGCAGCTTGTTCTTGTGGCAGCCCCAGCATTTT. Translating gives CASSLFLWQPQHF.

The chain employs TRBV6-1 and TRBJ2-7; 7 bases are a match to TRBD1. In germline, CDR1 is MNHNS, CDR2 SASEGT. The CDR3 covers 12 residues. V dropped 10 bases and J dropped 4; count of bases not matched to a gene: 7. CDR3 region: CATQGVWYEQYF. The CDR3 nucleotides read TGTGCCACCCAGGGGGTCTGGTACGAGCAGTACTTC.

This clonotype qualifies as medium-sized. The chain has TRBV27 and TRBJ2-7, with D hard to call. V was trimmed by 6 bases and J by 2 bases, leaving 14 bases between them. CDR1 and CDR2 from the germline V gene are MNHEY and SMNVEV (reference sequence). This CDR3 has 14 residues. CDR3 sequence: CASRTAGVPYEQYF. The DNA of the CDR3 is TGTGCCAGCAGGACTGCTGGAGTTCCCTACGAGCAGTACTTC.

This clonotype was counted a few times. This sequence joins TRBV6-1 and TRBJ1-5, with 8 bases identical to TRBD1. Germline trimming cut 8 bases from V and 5 bases from J; bases unmatched to any gene: 11. The CDR3 has 15 residues. CDR1 is MNHNS, CDR2 SASEGT, per germline. The CDR3 coding sequence is TGTGCCAGCGGTCACCGGGACAGGAGTGATCAGCCCCAGCATTTT. The encoded protein is CASGHRDRSDQPQHF.

This clonotype has only a few counts. V is TRBV5-6 and J is TRBJ2-5; D uncertain. Trimming stripped 0 bases from V and 8 bases from J, with 11 bases between. The CDR3 extends over 13 amino acids. The V gene's germline CDR1 is SGHDT and CDR2 YYEEEE. The CDR3 nucleotides are TGTGCCAGCAGCTTGGACAGTCGGCGAACCCAGTACTTC. Translated: CASSLDSRRTQYF.

The chain combines TRBV12-3 or TRBV12-4 with TRBJ1-6, with a tentative D call TRBD1 (6 bases). The CDR3 sequence is 13 residues long. With 10 bases removed from V and 9 bases from J, the gap between germline ends came to 16 bases. The CDR3 reads CAISQGEGSPLHF. CDR3 in DNA: TGTGCCATCTCACAGGGAGAGGGTTCACCCCTCCACTTT.

This clonotype was picked up many times. This chain links TRBV5-1 with TRBJ2-1, with D tentatively TRBD1 or TRBD2 (6 bases each). CDR1 SGHRS and CDR2 YFSETQ come from the germline V gene. This CDR3 is built from 16 residues. The V gene lost 0 bases and the J gene lost 0 bases, with 10 bases spanning the gap. This chain's CDR3 is CASSLAGASSYNEQFF. The CDR3 bases are TGCGCCAGCAGCTTGGCGGGGGCGAGCTCCTACAATGAGCAGTTCTTC.

J is TRBJ2-2 and V is TRBV19; D is perhaps TRBD2 (5 bases). Trimming shortened V by 1 base and J by 2 bases, and 11 bases separated the two germline ends. The germline CDR1 and CDR2 sequences are LNHDA and SQIVND (reference sequence). This CDR3 has 16 amino acids. CDR3 sequence reads: CASSIGGSDNTGELFF. The CDR3, as DNA: TGTGCCAGTAGTATAGGGGGTAGCGATAACACCGGGGAGCTGTTTTTT. The full variable domain, in which reference TRBV19 and TRBJ2-2 provide the parts outside the CDR3, is DGGITQSPKYLFRKEGQNVTLSCEQNLNHDAMYWYRQDPGQGLRLIYYSQIVNDFQKGDIAEGYSVSREKKESFPLTVTSAQKNPTAFYLCASSIGGSDNTGELFFGEGSRLTVL.

This clonotype was detected ten times or more. V usage is TRBV7-8 and J usage is TRBJ2-5, with no clear D. Trimming stripped 0 bases from V and 7 bases from J, with 3 bases between. Germline V CDR1 and CDR2: SGHVS, FQNEAQ. This CDR3 is built from 11 residues. The CDR3 here is CASSLAVTQYF. CDR3 DNA: TGTGCCAGCAGCTTAGCGGTGACCCAGTACTTC.

This clonotype occurred a few times. The chain is built from TRBV18 and TRBJ2-1; 9 bases map to TRBD2. This CDR3 contains 15 residues. CDR1 and CDR2 from the germline V gene are KGHSH and LQKENI. V lost 2 bases to trimming and J lost 5 bases; unmatched junction nucleotides: 4. DNA for the CDR3: TGTGCCAGCTCACCAAGGCTAGCGGGGCACAATGAGCAGTTCTTC. It translates to CASSPRLAGHNEQFF.

In its sample, this clonotype is large (0.1 to 1%). V usage is TRBV28 and J usage is TRBJ2-2, with D tentatively TRBD2 (5 bases). V shed 7 bases and J shed 1 base, with 7 bases lying between them. The germline V gene encodes CDR1 MDHEN and CDR2 SYDVKM. The CDR3 is 13 residues long. The CDR3 DNA reads TGTGCCAGCACCGAGGGGAACACCGGGGAGCTGTTTTTT. Translation gives CASTEGNTGELFF.

The chain recombines TRBV20-1 with TRBJ2-3; TRBD2 matches 11 bases. CDR1 and CDR2 (germline): DFQATT, SNEGSKA (reference sequence). The CDR3 is 14 residues long. V was clipped by 3 bases and J by 5 bases; unmatched bases: 4. CDR3 sequence reads: CSASTSGSLDTQYF. CDR3 in DNA: TGCAGTGCTAGTACTAGCGGGAGCCTAGATACGCAGTATTTT.

The genes are TRBV20-1 and TRBJ2-3; no definite D call. Germline V gives CDR1 DFQATT, CDR2 SNEGSKA (reference sequence). The CDR3 extends over 11 amino acids. V dropped 3 bases and J dropped 4 bases, with 5 bases sitting between them. The CDR3 DNA follows: TGCAGTGCTAGGTTCTCAGATACGCAGTATTTT. It specifies CSARFSDTQYF.

V usage is TRBV4-2 and J usage is TRBJ2-6; D may correspond to TRBD1 or TRBD2 (5 bases each). The ends were cut back, 0 bases at V and 1 base at J, with 10 bases in the middle. CDR3 length: 17 amino acids. CDR1 and CDR2 (germline): LGHNA, YNFKEQ. CDR3 coding DNA: TGTGCCAGCAGCCAAGAGGGGACGGCATCTGGGGCCAACGTCCTGACTTTC. This encodes CASSQEGTASGANVLTF.

The J gene is TRBJ2-1, the V gene TRBV12-3 or TRBV12-4; TRBD2 might be the D (6 bases). This CDR3 has 14 amino acids. Trimming removed 7 bases from V and 5 bases from J, with 15 bases in between. CDR3 amino acids: CASTLFSGDNEQFF. The CDR3 nucleotides are TGTGCCAGCACCCTGTTTTCGGGGGACAATGAGCAGTTCTTC.

This clonotype came up a few times. The V and J genes are TRBV28 and TRBJ1-5; D is ambiguous. The CDR3 is made up of 16 amino acids. Germline V gives CDR1 MDHEN, CDR2 SYDVKM. V lost 2 bases, J lost 0 bases, and 11 bases lay in between. The CDR3 loop reads CASSLVVTISNQPQHF. The CDR3 bases are TGTGCCAGCAGTTTAGTTGTCACGATTAGCAATCAGCCCCAGCATTTT. The full variable domain, in which reference TRBV28 and TRBJ1-5 provide the parts outside the CDR3, is DVKVTQSSRYLVKRTGEKVFLECVQDMDHENMFWYRQDPGLGLRLIYFSYDVKMKEKGDIPEGYSVSREKKERFSLILESASTNQTSMYLCASSLVVTISNQPQHFGDGTRLSIL.

This clonotype was counted a few times. The rearrangement uses TRBV7-9 and TRBJ2-2, with D perhaps TRBD1 (6 bases). The CDR3 runs 15 residues. V was cut by 5 bases and J by 3 bases, with 13 bases left in between. Per the germline V gene, CDR1 is SEHNR and CDR2 is FQNEAQ (reference sequence). CDR3 bases: TGTGCCAGCAGCGCGCTACAGGGTTACACCGGGGAGCTGTTTTTT. Translating it yields CASSALQGYTGELFF.

In this sample, this clonotype is large. The V and J genes are TRBV10-3 and TRBJ2-7; 8 bases agree with TRBD1. The junction had 5 bases not matched to a gene; V was cut back by 10 bases and J by 3 bases. The CDR3 runs to 12 residues. In germline, CDR1 is ENHRY, CDR2 SYGVKD. Written as DNA, the CDR3 is TGTGCCACCGGACAGGGATTCTACGAGCAGTACTTC. It is translated as CATGQGFYEQYF.

This clonotype has just a few counts. The gene calls are TRBV12-3 or TRBV12-4 and TRBJ2-1; 13 bases align to TRBD2. The CDR3 covers 15 residues. The ends lost 5 bases at V and 4 bases at J; junction bases unmatched: 2. The CDR3 nucleotides read TGTGCCAGCAGTGAGACTAGCGGGAGGTACAATGAGCAGTTCTTC. Protein sequence: CASSETSGRYNEQFF.